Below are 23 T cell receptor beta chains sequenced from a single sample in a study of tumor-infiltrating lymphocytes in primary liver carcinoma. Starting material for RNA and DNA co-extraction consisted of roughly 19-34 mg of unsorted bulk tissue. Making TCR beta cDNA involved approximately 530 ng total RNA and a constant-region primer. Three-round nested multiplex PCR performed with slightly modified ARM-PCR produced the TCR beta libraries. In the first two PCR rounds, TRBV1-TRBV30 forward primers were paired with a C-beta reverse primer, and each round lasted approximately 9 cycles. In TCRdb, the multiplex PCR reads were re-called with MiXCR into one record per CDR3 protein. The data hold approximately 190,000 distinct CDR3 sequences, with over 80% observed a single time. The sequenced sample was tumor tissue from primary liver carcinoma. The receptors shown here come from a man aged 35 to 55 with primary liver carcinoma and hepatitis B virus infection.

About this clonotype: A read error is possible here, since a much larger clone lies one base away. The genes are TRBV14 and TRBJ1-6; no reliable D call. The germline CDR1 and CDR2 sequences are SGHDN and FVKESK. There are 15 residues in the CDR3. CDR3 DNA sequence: TGTACCGGCAGCCAAGAGTTTCTGGGGAATTCACCCCTCCACTTT. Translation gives CTGSQEFLGNSPLHF. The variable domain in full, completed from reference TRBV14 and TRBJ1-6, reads EAGVTQFPSHSVIEKGQTVTLRCDPISGHDNLYWYRRVMGKEIKFLLHFVKESKQDESGMPNNRFLAERTGGTYSTLKVQPAELEDSGVYFCTGSQEFLGNSPLHFGNGTRLTVT.

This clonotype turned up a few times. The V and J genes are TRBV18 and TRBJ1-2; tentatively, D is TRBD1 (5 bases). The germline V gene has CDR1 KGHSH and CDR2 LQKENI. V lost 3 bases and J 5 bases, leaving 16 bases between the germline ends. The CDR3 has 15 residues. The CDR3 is CASSPLDSRGYGYTF. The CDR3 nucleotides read TGTGCCAGCTCACCTTTGGACTCCCGGGGGTATGGCTACACCTTC.

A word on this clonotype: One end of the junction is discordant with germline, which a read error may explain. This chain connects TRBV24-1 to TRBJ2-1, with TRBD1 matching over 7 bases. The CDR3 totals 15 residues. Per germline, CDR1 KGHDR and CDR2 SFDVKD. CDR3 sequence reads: CVTSDPRGQENEQFF. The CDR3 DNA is TGTGTCACCAGTGACCCACGCGGACAGGAAAATGAGCAGTTCTTC.

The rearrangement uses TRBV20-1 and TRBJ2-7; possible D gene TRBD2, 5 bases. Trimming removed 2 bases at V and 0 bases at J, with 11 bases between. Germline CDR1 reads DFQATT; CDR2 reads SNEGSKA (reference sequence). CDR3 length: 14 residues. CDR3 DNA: TGCAGTGCTAGACGCGGGCACAGCTCCTACGAGCAGTACTTC. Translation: CSARRGHSSYEQYF.

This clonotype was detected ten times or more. CDR3 amino acids: CASMADRGEAFF. The CDR3 nucleotides read TGCGCCAGCATGGCGGATCGCGGTGAAGCTTTCTTT. The chain combines TRBV5-1 with TRBJ1-1; the D is unclear. The CDR3 covers 12 residues. The V end lost 6 bases, the J end lost 7 bases, and 13 bases lay between the germline ends. Germline V CDR1 and CDR2: SGHRS, YFSETQ.

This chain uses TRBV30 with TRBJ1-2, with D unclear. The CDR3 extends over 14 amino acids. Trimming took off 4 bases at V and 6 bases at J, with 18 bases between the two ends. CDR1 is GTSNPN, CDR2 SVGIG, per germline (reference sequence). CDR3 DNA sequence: TGTGCCTGGACAGCGGATGGGCAAGGACATGGCTACACCTTC. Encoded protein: CAWTADGQGHGYTF.

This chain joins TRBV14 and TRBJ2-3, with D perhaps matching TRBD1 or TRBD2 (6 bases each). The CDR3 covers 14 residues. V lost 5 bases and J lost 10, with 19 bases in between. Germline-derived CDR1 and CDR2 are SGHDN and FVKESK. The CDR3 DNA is TGTGCCAGCAGCTGGGGGGCCTGGACATATTCGCAGTATTTT. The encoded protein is CASSWGAWTYSQYF.

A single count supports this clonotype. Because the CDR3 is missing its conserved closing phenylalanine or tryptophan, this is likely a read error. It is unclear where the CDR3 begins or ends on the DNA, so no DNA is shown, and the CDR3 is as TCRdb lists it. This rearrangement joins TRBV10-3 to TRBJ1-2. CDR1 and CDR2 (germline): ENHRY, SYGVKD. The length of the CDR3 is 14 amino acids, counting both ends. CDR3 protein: CAMSVERGGDGCTL.

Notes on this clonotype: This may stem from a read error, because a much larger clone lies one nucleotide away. The CDR3 sequence is CASSSTGATGKLFF. CDR3 nucleotides: TGTGCCAGTAGTTCCACAGGGGCCACCGGGAAGCTGTTTTTT. The V call is TRBV19, the J call TRBJ2-2; 7 positions match TRBD1. The CDR3 contains 14 residues. Per germline, CDR1 LNHDA and CDR2 SQIVND (reference sequence).

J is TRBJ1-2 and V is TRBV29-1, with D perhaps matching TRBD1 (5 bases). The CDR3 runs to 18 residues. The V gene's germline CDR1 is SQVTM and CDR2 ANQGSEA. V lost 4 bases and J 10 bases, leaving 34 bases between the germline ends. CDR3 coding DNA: TGCAGCGTTGGGGCGCCAACAGGAACTCAAGTGGCTAACAATGACTACACCTTC. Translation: CSVGAPTGTQVANNDYTF.

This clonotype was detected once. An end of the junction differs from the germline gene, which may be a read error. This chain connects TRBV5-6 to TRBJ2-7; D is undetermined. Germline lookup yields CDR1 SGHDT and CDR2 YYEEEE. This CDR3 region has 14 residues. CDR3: CASSLYVSSYEHYF. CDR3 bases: TGTGCCAGCAGCCTGTACGTAAGCTCCTACGAGCATTACTTC.

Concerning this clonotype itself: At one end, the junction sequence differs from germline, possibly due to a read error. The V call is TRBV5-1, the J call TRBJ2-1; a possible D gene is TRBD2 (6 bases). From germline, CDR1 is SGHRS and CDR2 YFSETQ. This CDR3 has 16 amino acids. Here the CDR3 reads CASILVAVVTYNEQFF. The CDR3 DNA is TGCGCCAGCATCTTGGTAGCGGTAGTTACCTACAATGAGCAGTTCTTC.

The CDR3 region has the DNA TGTGCCAGCAGTTTATCCGGGGACGGCAACACCTTC. Encoded protein: CASSLSGDGNTF. The chain combines TRBV12-3 or TRBV12-4 with TRBJ1-2, with TRBD1 as a possible D gene (5 bases). Trimming pared 2 bases from V and 12 bases from J, leaving 13 bases between. CDR3 size: 12 residues.

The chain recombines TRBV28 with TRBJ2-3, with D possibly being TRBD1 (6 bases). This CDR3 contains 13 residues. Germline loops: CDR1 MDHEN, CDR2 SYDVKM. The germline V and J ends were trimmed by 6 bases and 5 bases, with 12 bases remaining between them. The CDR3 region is CASRSEGVDTQYF. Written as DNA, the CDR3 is TGTGCCAGCAGATCAGAGGGGGTAGATACGCAGTATTTT.

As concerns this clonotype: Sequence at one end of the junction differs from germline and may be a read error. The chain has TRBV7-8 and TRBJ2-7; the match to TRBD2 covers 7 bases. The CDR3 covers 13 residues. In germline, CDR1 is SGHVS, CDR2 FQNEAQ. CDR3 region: CTSNFTSAYEQYF. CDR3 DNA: TGTACCAGCAACTTTACTAGCGCCTACGAGCAATACTTC.

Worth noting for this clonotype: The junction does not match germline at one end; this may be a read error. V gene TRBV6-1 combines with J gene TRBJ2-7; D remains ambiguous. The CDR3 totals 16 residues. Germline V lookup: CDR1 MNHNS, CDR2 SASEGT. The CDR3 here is CASTPNRTLSSYEHYF. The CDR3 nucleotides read TGTGCCAGCACTCCTAACCGAACCCTAAGCTCCTACGAGCACTACTTC.

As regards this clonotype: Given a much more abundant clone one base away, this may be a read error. Here the CDR3 DNA reads TGTGCCAGCATTCACAGGGGAAATCTAGGTAAAGACGAGCAGTACTTC. It translates to CASIHRGNLGKDEQYF. The chain carries TRBV28 and TRBJ2-7, with 7 bases aligning to TRBD1. Trimming removed 7 bases from V and 5 bases from J; junction bases left unmatched: 17. This CDR3 comprises 16 residues. Germline V gene data show CDR1 as MDHEN and CDR2 as SYDVKM.

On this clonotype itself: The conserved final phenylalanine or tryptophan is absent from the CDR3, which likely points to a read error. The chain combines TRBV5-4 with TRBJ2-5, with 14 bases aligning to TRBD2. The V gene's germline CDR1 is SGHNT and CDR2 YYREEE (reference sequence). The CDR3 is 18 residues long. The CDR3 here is CASSLGLAGAGRQETQYL. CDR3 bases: TGTGCCAGCAGTTTGGGACTAGCGGGAGCGGGACGCCAAGAGACCCAGTACTTA.

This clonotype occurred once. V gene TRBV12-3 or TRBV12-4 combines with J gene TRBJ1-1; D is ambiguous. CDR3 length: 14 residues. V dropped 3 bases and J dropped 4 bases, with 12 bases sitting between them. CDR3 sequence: CASSLGLMSTEAFF. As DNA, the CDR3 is TGTGCCAGCAGTTTGGGGTTGATGAGCACTGAAGCTTTCTTT.

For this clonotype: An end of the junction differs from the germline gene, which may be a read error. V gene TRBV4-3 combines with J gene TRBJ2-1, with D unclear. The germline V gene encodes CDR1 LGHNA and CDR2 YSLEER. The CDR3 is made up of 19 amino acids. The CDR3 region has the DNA TGCGCCAGCAGCCAACTCCCACACCAGGACGTGGCACACTACATTGAGCAATTCTTC. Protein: CASSQLPHQDVAHYIEQFF.

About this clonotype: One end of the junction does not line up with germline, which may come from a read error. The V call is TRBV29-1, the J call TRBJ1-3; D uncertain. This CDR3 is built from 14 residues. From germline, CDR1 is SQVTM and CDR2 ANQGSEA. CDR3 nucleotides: TGCAGCGGGCCTAGGAGCCTCTCTGGAAACACCATAAATTTT. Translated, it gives CSGPRSLSGNTINF.

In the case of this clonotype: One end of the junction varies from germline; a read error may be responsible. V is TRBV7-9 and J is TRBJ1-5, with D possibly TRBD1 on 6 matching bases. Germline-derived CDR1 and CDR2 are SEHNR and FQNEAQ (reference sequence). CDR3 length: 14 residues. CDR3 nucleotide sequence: TGTGCCAGTAGCTTAGCGGGACACAATCCGCCCCAGCATTTT. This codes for CASSLAGHNPPQHF.

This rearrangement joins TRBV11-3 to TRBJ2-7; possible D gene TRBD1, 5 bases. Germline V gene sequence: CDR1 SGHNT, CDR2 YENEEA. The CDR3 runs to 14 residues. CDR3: CPTRQGVTSYEQYF. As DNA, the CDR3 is TGTCCCACTCGACAAGGGGTGACCTCCTACGAGCAGTACTTC. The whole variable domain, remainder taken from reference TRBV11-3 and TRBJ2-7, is EAGVVQSPRYKIIEKKQPVAFWCNPISGHNTLYWYLQNLGQGPELLIRYENEEAVDDSQLPKDRFSAERLKGVDSTLKIQPAELGDSAVYLCPTRQGVTSYEQYFGPGTRLTVT.